This T cell receptor (beta chain) was documented in a study of CD8+ T cells in alopecia areata. The overall study: Tofacitinib ran 6 to 18 months, followed by 6 months off drug. Whole-study findings and limits: Scalp lesions, especially in alopecia totalis/universalis, had higher clonality than normal scalp.

V dropped 0 bases and J dropped 3 bases, with 9 bases sitting between them. CDR3 length equals 14 residues. Germline V CDR1 and CDR2: GTSNPN, SVGIG (reference sequence). Comment on this clone: Its antigen is not identified.

cDNA reverse transcribed from extracted RNA served as the sequencing template. Produced via immunoSEQ multiplex PCR; TCRdb's table is partial and in-frame only. Seen here are roughly 140,000 clones, 40% to 65% observed once, and the top ten hold 0.95% to 1%. Samples from alopecia areata patients were lesional scalp punch biopsies and peripheral blood. V usage is TRBV30 and J usage is TRBJ1-5; perhaps TRBD1 as D (5 bases). This clonotype was obtained from a human donor with alopecia areata. This specimen consisted of CD4+ T cells sorted from blood, obtained at week 0. CDR3 region: CAWSVGQNNQPQHF. In DNA form, the CDR3 reads TGTGCCTGGAGTGTTGGACAAAACAATCAGCCCCAGCATTTT.